Listed here are 18 T cell receptor beta chains from one sample, sequenced in a study of T cell responses to AZD1222 COVID-19 vaccine. Data came from immunoSEQ multiplex PCR; TCRdb stores just in-frame clones and leaves some out. The sample records 150,000 to 160,000 clones, less than 95% being singletons. Here the sequenced sample was peripheral blood, taken on day 0 of AZD1222 vaccination. The source of these receptors is an adult in good health.

CDR3 sequence reads: CASTSKETNEKLFF. CDR3 coding DNA: TGTGCCAGCACCAGTAAGGAAACTAATGAAAAACTGTTTTTT. The J gene is TRBJ1-4, the V gene TRBV5-6; D gene unclear. In germline, CDR1 is SGHDT, CDR2 YYEEEE. The CDR3 is made up of 14 amino acids. With 6 bases removed from V and 1 base from J, the gap between germline ends came to 10 bases.

This clone appeared once. The V gene is TRBV19, the J gene TRBJ2-6; D is ambiguous. The V and J ends lost 4 bases and 4 bases respectively, with 5 bases between them. Germline V gene sequence: CDR1 LNHDA, CDR2 SQIVND (reference sequence). CDR3 size: 13 residues. This CDR3 reads CASSRSGANVLTF. The CDR3 coding sequence is TGTGCCAGTAGTAGGTCGGGGGCCAACGTCCTGACTTTC.

The V gene is TRBV5-1, the J gene TRBJ1-2; no definite D call. The CDR3 has 12 amino acids. The V gene lost 0 bases and the J gene lost 5 bases, with 5 bases spanning the gap. Germline V CDR1 and CDR2: SGHRS, YFSETQ. CDR3 nucleotides: TGCGCCAGCAGCTTGGATGAGTATGGCTACACCTTC. Protein sequence: CASSLDEYGYTF. The full variable domain, in which reference TRBV5-1 and TRBJ1-2 provide the parts outside the CDR3, is KAGVTQTPRYLIKTRGQQVTLSCSPISGHRSVSWYQQTPGQGLQFLFEYFSETQRNKGNFPGRFSGRQFSNSRSEMNVSTLELGDSALYLCASSLDEYGYTFGSGTRLTVV.

This chain uses TRBV24-1 with TRBJ1-3; D remains unclear. This CDR3 contains 15 residues. In germline, CDR1 is KGHDR, CDR2 SFDVKD. With 4 bases removed from V and 5 bases from J, the gap between germline ends came to 14 bases. The CDR3 nucleotides read TGTGCCACCAGTGACCCAAGAGAGAGGCGAAACACCATATATTTT. It encodes CATSDPRERRNTIYF.

CDR3 DNA sequence: TGTGCCAGCAGACAAAGCACAGGCTTGACCGGGGAGCTGTTTTTT. It specifies CASRQSTGLTGELFF. J is TRBJ2-2 and V is TRBV21-1; the table's D call, TRBD1, has no DNA check behind it. TRBV21-1 is a recognized pseudogene. The length of the CDR3 is 15 residues.

The chain recombines TRBV28 with TRBJ1-5, with 8 bases matching TRBD1. The CDR3 is 14 residues long. Trimming removed 6 bases from V and 7 bases from J; junction bases left unmatched: 8. The germline CDR1 and CDR2 sequences are MDHEN and SYDVKM. DNA for the CDR3: TGTGCCAGCAGCAAGACAGGGGAGGGGCAGCCCCAGCATTTT. This encodes CASSKTGEGQPQHF.

V is TRBV5-8 and J is TRBJ1-2; possibly TRBD1 for D (5 bases). The V and J ends lost 0 bases and 4 bases respectively, with 19 bases between them. Germline lookup yields CDR1 SGHTS and CDR2 YDEGEE. CDR3 length: 17 amino acids. CDR3 loop: CASSLGQTHSISYGYTF. The CDR3 nucleotides are TGTGCCAGCAGCTTGGGACAGACTCATTCGATCTCCTATGGCTACACCTTC.

V is TRBV29-1 and J is TRBJ2-3; 9 nucleotides align to TRBD2. Germline lookup yields CDR1 SQVTM and CDR2 ANQGSEA. The J segment lost 0 bases and the V segment lost 1 base, leaving 5 bases of the junction unmatched. The CDR3 length is 16 residues. The CDR3 sequence is CSVEVGLASSTDTQYF. CDR3 nucleotides: TGCAGCGTTGAAGTCGGACTAGCGTCAAGCACAGATACGCAGTATTTT.

The chain recombines TRBV5-6 with TRBJ2-2, with 9 bases that match TRBD1. The CDR3 has 14 amino acids. Trimming removed 5 bases from V and 7 bases from J; junction bases left unmatched: 6. Germline CDR1 is SGHDT and CDR2 is YYEEEE. CDR3 nucleotide sequence: TGTGCCAGCAGACCGGGACAGGGTATCGGGGAGCTGTTTTTT. This encodes CASRPGQGIGELFF.

The chain combines TRBV27 with TRBJ2-7; D gene ambiguous. V was pared by 2 bases and J by 0 bases, with 11 bases between. CDR3 length: 15 amino acids. Germline V gene data show CDR1 as MNHEY and CDR2 as SMNVEV (reference sequence). The CDR3 DNA follows: TGTGCCAGCAGTTTAGACTCTAGGTACTCCTACGAGCAGTACTTC. Protein sequence: CASSLDSRYSYEQYF.

The gene calls are TRBV3-1 (or the pseudogene TRBV3-2) and TRBJ1-5; D remains ambiguous. In germline, CDR1 is LGHDT, CDR2 YNNKEL (reference sequence). Trimming pared 0 bases from V and 4 bases from J, leaving 10 bases between. The CDR3 length is 15 residues. This CDR3 is CASSQDWSANQPQHF. The CDR3 nucleotides read TGTGCCAGCAGCCAAGATTGGTCAGCGAATCAGCCCCAGCATTTT.

V is TRBV10-2 and J is TRBJ2-1; 9 nucleotides align to TRBD2. Germline V CDR1 and CDR2: WSHSY, SAAADI. The CDR3 consists of 15 residues. The ends lost 1 base at V and 9 bases at J; junction bases unmatched: 7. The CDR3 coding sequence is TGCGCCAGCAGTGAGTTTAGCGGGAGACCCACTGAGCAGTTCTTC. This translates into CASSEFSGRPTEQFF.

The chain employs TRBV28 and TRBJ2-1, with 8 bases lining up with TRBD2. From germline, CDR1 is MDHEN and CDR2 SYDVKM. The V segment lost 0 bases and the J segment 3 bases; nucleotides outside the gene matches: 4. The CDR3 has 16 amino acids. CDR3 bases: TGTGCCAGCAGTTTATGGGGTAGCGGGAACTACAATGAGCAGTTCTTC. This sequence encodes CASSLWGSGNYNEQFF. The full variable domain, in which reference TRBV28 and TRBJ2-1 provide the parts outside the CDR3, is DVKVTQSSRYLVKRTGEKVFLECVQDMDHENMFWYRQDPGLGLRLIYFSYDVKMKEKGDIPEGYSVSREKKERFSLILESASTNQTSMYLCASSLWGSGNYNEQFFGPGTRLTVL.

The chain couples TRBV14 to TRBJ1-2, with D perhaps matching TRBD1 (5 bases). The CDR3 contains 14 residues. Germline V gives CDR1 SGHDN, CDR2 FVKESK. The V end lost 4 bases, the J end lost 4 bases, and 13 bases lay between the germline ends. The CDR3 nucleotides are TGTGCCAGCAGCCCCGATACAGGAGCCTATGGCTACACCTTC. Amino acid sequence: CASSPDTGAYGYTF.

The chain carries TRBV29-1 and TRBJ2-7; possible D gene TRBD2, 6 bases. This CDR3 is 13 amino acids long. The V end was cut by 3 bases, the J end by 4 bases, with 13 bases between. CDR1 and CDR2 from the germline V gene are SQVTM and ANQGSEA. CDR3 sequence (DNA): TGCAGCGTTGAGGAGGGTTTTGGGTACGAGCAGTACTTC. It is translated as CSVEEGFGYEQYF.

This clone has just a few counts. The CDR3 loop is CASSSGTVGETQYF. For the CDR3, the DNA is TGCGCCAGCAGCTCAGGGACTGTTGGGGAGACCCAGTACTTC. The rearrangement uses TRBV5-1 and TRBJ2-5; D perhaps matches TRBD2 (6 bases). Trimming removed 3 bases at V and 5 bases at J, with 14 bases between. This CDR3 has 14 residues. The germline CDR1 and CDR2 sequences are SGHRS and YFSETQ.

V usage is TRBV10-3 and J usage is TRBJ2-1; D possibly matches TRBD1 or TRBD2 (6 bases each). This CDR3 is 18 amino acids long. Germline CDR1 reads ENHRY; CDR2 reads SYGVKD. The V end was cut by 2 bases, the J end by 4 bases, with 21 bases between. CDR3 in DNA: TGTGCCATCAGTGAGCACCAAGGGGGGACTCCAGTTTACAATGAGCAGTTCTTC. This translates into CAISEHQGGTPVYNEQFF.

The chain couples TRBV19 to TRBJ1-6; possible D gene TRBD1, 5 bases. The CDR3 extends over 15 amino acids. Germline V gene data show CDR1 as LNHDA and CDR2 as SQIVND (reference sequence). Trimming removed 3 bases at V and 1 base at J, with 7 bases between. The CDR3 region has the DNA TGTGCCAGTAGTATCGGGGGTTCCTATAATTCACCCCTCCACTTT. It encodes CASSIGGSYNSPLHF.